The clone carrying this T cell receptor (beta chain) appeared many times. Its antigen remains unidentified. This record comes from a study of CD8 T cells in ankylosing spondylitis. Broader study findings: As reported, disease-linked clones showed significant enrichment in matched ankylosing spondylitis synovial fluid. A motif in TCR beta, a set of under ten highly homologous variants, appeared characteristic of ankylosing spondylitis blood. Some motif variants had been reported before (in reactive arthritis synovial fluid and blood).

A single record per CDR3 protein comes from TCRdb applying MiXCR to the 5' RACE reads. Of about 210,000 distinct CDR3 sequences in the sample, roughly 8.2% are singletons; the top ten hold around 4.4%. V was shortened by 8 bases and J by 0 bases, with 10 bases between the two germline ends. From germline, CDR1 is DFQATT and CDR2 SNEGSKA (reference sequence). The CDR3 covers 13 residues. The V gene is TRBV20-1, the J gene TRBJ1-4, with no clear D. This sequence was found in a female donor with ankylosing spondylitis or in good health (not recorded which). The sequencing input was blood, either unsorted or a sorted T cell fraction (not recorded which). CDR3 DNA: TGCAGTTCCCTCATTGCAACTAATGAAAAACTGTTTTTT. As protein: CSSLIATNEKLFF.